What follows are 23 T cell receptor beta chains derived from one specimen sequenced in a study of T cell repertoires in cytomegalovirus infection. No antigen has been assigned to these receptors. Each CDR3 protein is one row after TCRdb ran MiXCR on the reads. The data hold about 830,000 distinct CDR3 sequences, with approximately 32% observed a single time. The sequencing used cultured CD8+ T cells from PBMCs, collected from culture after CMV antigen stimulation. These receptors all come from a human donor in good health (CMV status not recorded). Some clones in this sample may be carry-over from other donors' samples.

The chain has TRBV6-2 or TRBV6-3 and TRBJ1-2; 7 positions match TRBD1. With 0 bases clipped from V and 10 bases from J, the junction kept 2 bases outside the gene matches. Germline V gene lookup returns CDR1 MNHEY and CDR2 SVGEGT. The CDR3 totals 12 residues. DNA of the CDR3: TGTGCCAGCAGTTACTCGACAGGGACCTACACCTTC. Protein: CASSYSTGTYTF.

The V gene is TRBV24-1, the J gene TRBJ2-3; 11 positions agree with TRBD2. CDR3 length: 15 amino acids. The V and J ends lost 9 bases and 5 bases, in that order; junction bases with no gene match: 9. The germline gives CDR1 KGHDR, CDR2 SFDVKD. CDR3 protein: CATLTSGGQVDTQYF. The CDR3 coding sequence is TGTGCCACCCTAACTAGCGGGGGCCAAGTAGATACGCAGTATTTT.

This clonotype showed up just a few times. The chain uses TRBV7-6 and TRBJ1-5; 9 nucleotides match TRBD1. Trimming cost V 5 bases and J 5 bases; bases outside gene matches: 13. This CDR3 has 17 amino acids. The germline V gene encodes CDR1 SGHVS and CDR2 FNYEAQ. The CDR3 reads CASSQTPGQGEDQPQHF. The CDR3 DNA is TGTGCCAGCAGCCAGACTCCGGGACAGGGTGAGGATCAGCCCCAGCATTTT.

This chain links TRBV11-2 with TRBJ2-1; 10 bases map to TRBD2. Germline CDR1 is SGHAT and CDR2 is FQNNGV. The CDR3 totals 15 residues. Unmatched junction bases numbered 6, after V lost 1 base and J lost 9 bases. CDR3 DNA sequence: TGTGCCAGCAGCTTAGGGCCTAGCGGGGGCACTGAGCAGTTCTTC. This translates into CASSLGPSGGTEQFF.

The chain employs TRBV2 and TRBJ1-1; D remains unclear. CDR1 and CDR2 from the germline V gene are SNHLY and FYNNEI. Trimming removed 5 bases from V and 1 base from J, with 8 bases in between. The CDR3 totals 13 residues. CDR3 region: CASSRLTNTEAFF. The CDR3 DNA is TGTGCCAGCAGTCGACTGACGAACACTGAAGCTTTCTTT.

This clonotype was picked up many times. The genes are TRBV6-5 and TRBJ2-2; 8 positions match TRBD1. Germline V gives CDR1 MNHEY, CDR2 SVGAGI. This CDR3 spans 16 amino acids. With V trimmed by 7 bases and J by 4 bases, 11 bases remained unmatched. The CDR3 spells CASTALDRGITGELFF. The CDR3 region has the DNA TGTGCCAGCACGGCCTTAGACAGGGGTATCACCGGGGAGCTGTTTTTT.

This chain connects TRBV28 to TRBJ1-4; 10 nucleotides line up with TRBD1. There are 14 residues in the CDR3. Germline lookup yields CDR1 MDHEN and CDR2 SYDVKM. V trimming: 5 bases; J trimming: 7 bases; junction bases outside the gene matches: 4. The CDR3 region is CASSHDRGREKLFF. For the CDR3, the DNA is TGTGCCAGCAGTCATGACAGGGGGCGTGAAAAACTGTTTTTT. The entire variable domain, with the rest obtained from reference TRBV28 and TRBJ1-4, is as follows: DVKVTQSSRYLVKRTGEKVFLECVQDMDHENMFWYRQDPGLGLRLIYFSYDVKMKEKGDIPEGYSVSREKKERFSLILESASTNQTSMYLCASSHDRGREKLFFGSGTQLSVL.

This clonotype was detected a few times. The chain employs TRBV4-1 and TRBJ1-1; D call uncertain. Trimming shortened V by 0 bases and J by 0 bases, and 8 bases separated the two germline ends. Per germline, CDR1 MGHRA and CDR2 YSYEKL. CDR3 size: 15 residues. For the CDR3, the DNA is TGCGCCAGCAGCCAAGATAAGGTGCTGAACACTGAAGCTTTCTTT. Protein sequence: CASSQDKVLNTEAFF.

The rearrangement uses TRBV3-1 and TRBJ2-7, with D perhaps TRBD2 (5 bases). The germline CDR1 and CDR2 sequences are LGHDT and YNNKEL (reference sequence). V lost 5 bases, J lost 2 bases, and 16 bases lay in between. The length of the CDR3 is 15 residues. For the CDR3, the DNA is TGTGCCAGCAGCTCCGGAGGAAGGAGCCCCTACGAGCAGTACTTC. It codes for CASSSGGRSPYEQYF.

As concerns this clonotype: A much larger clone is a single base away; this may be a read error. The V gene is TRBV7-9, the J gene TRBJ1-1, with D unresolved. V lost 3 bases and J lost 5, with 4 bases in between. CDR1 and CDR2 from the germline V gene are SEHNR and FQNEAQ (reference sequence). This CDR3 has 11 amino acids. CDR3 coding DNA: TGTGCCAGCAGCTTTAAAACTGAAGCTTTCTTT. Its translation is CASSFKTEAFF.

This clonotype was detected only a few times. The V call is TRBV6-5, the J call TRBJ2-7; D gene unclear. V dropped 7 bases and J dropped 3 bases, with 13 bases sitting between them. CDR1 and CDR2 (germline): MNHEY, SVGAGI. This CDR3 comprises 13 residues. The CDR3 coding sequence is TGTGCCAGCATTCCCGGTCTGTACTACGAGCAGTACTTC. This sequence encodes CASIPGLYYEQYF.

This clonotype was recorded many times. The chain couples TRBV7-2 to TRBJ2-7; 9 nucleotides agree with TRBD2. Trimming at V came to 5 bases and at J to 4 bases, leaving 15 bases not matched to a gene. Germline CDR1 and CDR2: SGHTA and FQGNSA. The CDR3 length is 17 residues. The CDR3 nucleotides are TGTGCCAGCAGCCAGGAGGGTGTGCGGGGGGGCGTTTACGAGCAGTACGTC. It yields the protein CASSQEGVRGGVYEQYV.

This sequence joins TRBV9 and TRBJ2-3, with D possibly TRBD2 on 7 matching bases. Germline V gene sequence: CDR1 SGDLS, CDR2 YYNGEE. Deletions cut 5 bases from V and 2 bases from J, with 15 bases between. There are 15 residues in the CDR3. The CDR3 DNA is TGTGCCAGCAGTAGGGGGGGAGCGGACACAGATACGCAGTATTTT. Protein product: CASSRGGADTDTQYF. Full variable domain (rest looked up from reference TRBV9 and TRBJ2-3): DSGVTQTPKHLITATGQRVTLRCSPRSGDLSVYWYQQSLDQGLQFLIQYYNGEERAKGNILERFSAQQFPDLHSELNLSSLELGDSALYFCASSRGGADTDTQYFGPGTRLTVL.

This chain joins TRBV29-1 and TRBJ1-6; 10 bases are a match to TRBD1. Unmatched junction bases numbered 4, after V lost 6 bases and J lost 8 bases. The CDR3 runs 13 residues. Germline CDR1 SQVTM, CDR2 ANQGSEA. The CDR3 sequence: CSVTGTGDSPLHF. The CDR3 DNA reads TGCAGCGTCACCGGGACAGGGGATTCACCCCTCCACTTT.

This clonotype was counted between two and nine times. The CDR3 bases are TGCGCCAGCAGCCTCAAGGGGACGGGGGGGCCCTACAATGAGCAGTTCTTC. It is translated as CASSLKGTGGPYNEQFF. This rearrangement joins TRBV4-3 to TRBJ2-1; 8 nucleotides align to TRBD2. Germline V gene sequence: CDR1 LGHNA, CDR2 YSLEER. V trimming: 4 bases; J trimming: 2 bases; junction bases outside the gene matches: 10. The CDR3 extends over 17 amino acids.

V usage is TRBV27 and J usage is TRBJ1-6, with TRBD1 identical over 7 bases. The V and J ends lost 5 bases and 8 bases, in that order; junction bases with no gene match: 6. This CDR3 has 14 amino acids. The germline gives CDR1 MNHEY, CDR2 SMNVEV (reference sequence). CDR3 bases: TGTGCCAGCAGTCTAGACAGGGTGTATTCACCCCTCCACTTT. It translates to CASSLDRVYSPLHF.

V is TRBV6-1 and J is TRBJ2-7; possibly TRBD1 for D (6 bases). Between the trimmed V and J ends, which lost 9 bases and 1 base, there was a span of 19 bases. Germline V gives CDR1 MNHNS, CDR2 SASEGT. The CDR3 extends over 15 amino acids. CDR3 in amino acids: CASLDTGTQSYEQYF. CDR3 DNA: TGTGCCAGTCTAGACACAGGGACCCAATCCTACGAGCAGTACTTC.

This rearrangement joins TRBV4-1 to TRBJ2-5; 9 positions match TRBD2. CDR3 length: 17 residues. CDR1 is MGHRA and CDR2 is YSYEKL in the germline V gene. Trimming at V came to 0 bases and at J to 2 bases, leaving 7 bases not matched to a gene. The CDR3 here is CASSQDGLAGPQETQYF. CDR3 DNA: TGCGCCAGCAGCCAAGATGGGCTAGCGGGGCCTCAAGAGACCCAGTACTTC.

This clonotype was seen repeatedly, ten times or more. The chain has TRBV7-6 and TRBJ1-5, with 9 bases that match TRBD1. Per the germline V gene, CDR1 is SGHVS and CDR2 is FNYEAQ. The CDR3 runs to 14 residues. The junction had 5 bases not matched to a gene; V was cut back by 5 bases and J by 6 bases. CDR3 sequence reads: CASSITGGGQPQHF. The DNA for the CDR3 is TGTGCCAGCAGCATAACAGGGGGCGGTCAGCCCCAGCATTTT.

This clonotype was recorded a few times. The chain carries TRBV2 and TRBJ2-7; 7 bases fit TRBD1. The CDR3 covers 15 residues. Germline CDR1 is SNHLY and CDR2 is FYNNEI. J was trimmed by 3 bases and V by 3 bases; bases with no gene match: 8. CDR3 DNA: TGTGCCAGCAGTGATCCCGGGACAGTTTACTACGAGCAGTACGTC. This sequence encodes CASSDPGTVYYEQYV.

This clonotype showed up many times. J is TRBJ1-1 and V is TRBV27; no firm D call. The CDR3 contains 11 residues. CDR1 is MNHEY, CDR2 SMNVEV, per germline (reference sequence). Trimming took 6 bases from V and 4 from J, leaving 6 bases between them. Here the CDR3 reads CASRWGTEAFF. For the CDR3, the DNA is TGTGCCAGCAGGTGGGGCACTGAAGCTTTCTTT.

A few counts support this clonotype. The chain uses TRBV7-9 and TRBJ1-2, with a tentative D call TRBD1 (5 bases). This CDR3 comprises 15 residues. Trimming shortened V by 4 bases and J by 2 bases, and 14 bases separated the two germline ends. From germline, CDR1 is SEHNR and CDR2 FQNEAQ (reference sequence). The CDR3 DNA reads TGTGCCAGCAGCTCAAACGGAAGGGGAAACTATGGCTACACCTTC. Its translation is CASSSNGRGNYGYTF.

The chain joins TRBV4-3 to TRBJ1-2; no firm D call. V lost 4 bases, J lost 3 bases, and 15 bases lay in between. The CDR3 is 15 amino acids. Germline CDR1 is LGHNA and CDR2 is YSLEER. The CDR3 region has the DNA TGCGCCAGCAGCCCTAGAACAGCGGAATACTATGGCTACACCTTC. Translation: CASSPRTAEYYGYTF.